The 10 T cell receptor beta chains given below trace back to one sample, sequenced in a study of cytomegalovirus exposure and HLA in healthy donors. The primer mix had 60 Vbeta and 13 Jbeta primers. Generated by immunoSEQ multiplex PCR, the TCRdb table keeps only in-frame clones and is missing some. The sample lists around 150,000 clones; around 80% were seen once. Material: PBMCs. The receptors were gathered from a man younger than 35 in good health and CMV-seropositive.

J is TRBJ1-4 and V is TRBV5-1; D not resolved. Germline CDR1 is SGHRS and CDR2 is YFSETQ. V lost 0 bases and J lost 4, with 13 bases in between. CDR3 size: 16 residues. The CDR3 sequence is CASSLALGGLNEKLFF. The CDR3 region has the DNA TGCGCCAGCAGCTTGGCTCTTGGCGGCCTTAATGAAAAACTGTTTTTT.

The rearrangement links TRBV19 to TRBJ1-4; a possible D gene is TRBD1 (6 bases). Trimming shortened V by 4 bases and J by 6 bases, and 15 bases separated the two germline ends. CDR3 length: 15 amino acids. CDR1 is LNHDA, CDR2 SQIVND, per germline (reference sequence). CDR3 nucleotides: TGTGCCAGTAGTAAATTTGGGACAAAAGATGAAAAACTGTTTTTT. The encoded protein is CASSKFGTKDEKLFF. Variable domain in full (rest from reference TRBV19 and TRBJ1-4): DGGITQSPKYLFRKEGQNVTLSCEQNLNHDAMYWYRQDPGQGLRLIYYSQIVNDFQKGDIAEGYSVSREKKESFPLTVTSAQKNPTAFYLCASSKFGTKDEKLFFGSGTQLSVL.

The CDR3 sequence: CASSLLAGGLAYEQYF. CDR3 DNA: TGTGCCAGCAGTTTGCTAGCGGGAGGTCTCGCGTACGAGCAGTACTTC. The chain joins TRBV27 to TRBJ2-7; TRBD2 aligns across 11 bases. The germline V gene has CDR1 MNHEY and CDR2 SMNVEV (reference sequence). The ends lost 3 bases at V and 4 bases at J; junction bases unmatched: 8. The CDR3 loop spans 16 amino acids.

The chain combines TRBV19 with TRBJ2-7; 7 positions match TRBD2. There are 15 residues in the CDR3. CDR1 and CDR2 from the germline V gene are LNHDA and SQIVND (reference sequence). The V gene end was trimmed by 6 bases and the J gene end by 3 bases; junction bases not matched to a gene: 11. CDR3 amino acids: CASRPGERDVYEQYF. The DNA of the CDR3 is TGTGCCAGTAGGCCGGGGGAGCGGGACGTCTACGAGCAGTACTTC. The full variable domain, rest sourced from reference TRBV19 and TRBJ2-7, is DGGITQSPKYLFRKEGQNVTLSCEQNLNHDAMYWYRQDPGQGLRLIYYSQIVNDFQKGDIAEGYSVSREKKESFPLTVTSAQKNPTAFYLCASRPGERDVYEQYFGPGTRLTVT.

J is TRBJ1-2 and V is TRBV19; 7 positions agree with TRBD1. V trimming: 5 bases; J trimming: 2 bases; junction bases outside the gene matches: 11. This CDR3 is 16 amino acids long. Germline loops: CDR1 LNHDA, CDR2 SQIVND (reference sequence). The CDR3 reads CASSLAQIQGNYGYTF. CDR3 nucleotides: TGTGCCAGTAGTCTGGCCCAAATACAGGGGAACTATGGCTACACCTTC.

The chain carries TRBV6-6 and TRBJ2-5; 7 bases map to TRBD1. Judging by the DNA end, TRBJ2-7 fits better; the J call may be wrong. Germline V lookup: CDR1 MNHNY, CDR2 SVGAGI (reference sequence). The CDR3 spans 15 residues. CDR3 region: CASSQGDLLVSEQYF. DNA of the CDR3: TGTGCCAGCAGCCAGGGGGACCTCCTCGTAAGCGAGCAGTACTTC.

The rearrangement uses TRBV6-5 and TRBJ2-3, with 7 nucleotides matching TRBD1. There are 14 residues in the CDR3. Trimming removed 6 bases from V and 0 bases from J; junction bases left unmatched: 3. Germline-derived CDR1 and CDR2 are MNHEY and SVGAGI. The CDR3 protein is CASRRDSSTDTQYF. The CDR3 nucleotides read TGTGCCAGCAGAAGGGACAGTAGCACAGATACGCAGTATTTT.

The chain combines TRBV2 with TRBJ2-1; 7 bases fit TRBD2. Per germline, CDR1 SNHLY and CDR2 FYNNEI. The V gene end was trimmed by 9 bases and the J gene end by 3 bases; junction bases not matched to a gene: 11. The CDR3 contains 15 residues. CDR3: CASISGSGIYNEQFF. Written as DNA, the CDR3 is TGTGCCAGTATATCCGGGAGCGGGATCTACAATGAGCAGTTCTTC.

The chain is built from TRBV6-1 and TRBJ2-1; 11 bases agree with TRBD2. CDR3 length equals 20 residues. Germline V gene data show CDR1 as MNHNS and CDR2 as SASEGT. Trimming took 2 bases from V and 5 from J; bases not matched to a gene: 17. The chain's CDR3 is CASSETGRLRTSGLNNEQFF. CDR3 nucleotide sequence: TGTGCCAGCAGTGAAACGGGGCGGTTACGGACTAGCGGGCTAAACAATGAGCAGTTCTTC.

The chain is built from TRBV18 and TRBJ2-3; D is undetermined. Trimming removed 4 bases at V and 4 bases at J, with 9 bases between. CDR3 size: 13 residues. CDR1 KGHSH and CDR2 LQKENI come from the germline V gene. Here the CDR3 DNA reads TGTGCCAGCTCACTACAGCCACCAGATACGCAGTATTTT. Amino acids: CASSLQPPDTQYF.